What follows are 28 T cell receptor beta chains derived from one specimen sequenced in a study of shared clonotypes between healthy human individuals (dated by TCRdb to between 2020 and 2021). The library relied on the immunoSEQ multiplex PCR assay. TCRdb's version of the immuneACCESS table is confined to in-frame rearrangements and falls short of the full clone set. An unresolved V gene accounts for under half of the shortfall where checked; the remainder is of unknown origin. This sample comprises 2 million to 2.5 million clones, 85% to 95% of them detected only once. The top ten clones comprise about 0.36% of the sample. Sequencing was carried out using naive CD4+ T cells from PBMCs. The sample's cell subset or site, from its label and the paper: CD45RA+ positively selected. These receptors were taken from a young man in good health. Some clones in this sample may be carry-over from other donors' samples.

The count of this clone is one. The rearrangement joins TRBV11-1 to TRBJ2-1, with 10 positions matching TRBD2. From germline, CDR1 is SGHAT and CDR2 FQDESV (reference sequence). The CDR3 spans 13 residues. The J segment lost 15 bases and the V segment lost 5 bases, leaving 10 bases of the junction unmatched. The CDR3 nucleotides are TGTGCCAGCAGCCTACCAAGCGGGAGGGATACGTTCTTC. It translates to CASSLPSGRDTFF.

A single count supports this clone. J is TRBJ2-3 and V is TRBV9; D gene unclear. Looked up from germline, CDR1 is SGDLS and CDR2 is YYNGEE. Trimming pared 4 bases from V and 7 bases from J, leaving 13 bases between. CDR3 length equals 13 residues. The CDR3 DNA reads as TGTGCCAGCAGCCTTCGGGCCACCAATACGCAGTATTTT. Its translation is CASSLRATNTQYF.

This clone was seen a handful of times. The rearrangement links TRBV6-1 to TRBJ1-5; D is undetermined. V was clipped by 3 bases and J by 9 bases, with 9 bases between them. Per germline, CDR1 MNHNS and CDR2 SASEGT. CDR3 length: 12 residues. CDR3 in DNA: TGTGCCAGCAGTGACCGCCCGGGGCCCCAGCATTTT. Translation: CASSDRPGPQHF.

This rearrangement joins TRBV15 to TRBJ2-1; 8 bases align to TRBD2. CDR1 and CDR2 from the germline V gene are LNHNV and YYDKDF (reference sequence). The CDR3 is 15 residues long. The junction had 3 bases not matched to a gene; V was cut back by 3 bases and J by 2 bases. DNA for the CDR3: TGTGCCACCAGCAGGGTTAGCGGGACCTACAATGAGCAGTTCTTC. Its translation: CATSRVSGTYNEQFF.

The chain carries TRBV18 and TRBJ1-2; D call uncertain. The CDR3 is made up of 13 amino acids. Per the germline V gene, CDR1 is KGHSH and CDR2 is LQKENI. V lost 6 bases, J lost 3 bases, and 11 bases lay in between. In nucleotides, the CDR3 is TGTGCCAGCTCCCAGACGGACTACTATGGCTACACCTTC. Translated, it gives CASSQTDYYGYTF.

This chain links TRBV6-5 with TRBJ1-3, with D possibly matching TRBD1 (5 bases). Germline V gene lookup returns CDR1 MNHEY and CDR2 SVGAGI. Trimming removed 0 bases from V and 4 bases from J, with 13 bases in between. This CDR3 contains 16 residues. The CDR3 protein is CASSYSTGRTGNTIYF. In nucleotides, the CDR3 is TGTGCCAGCAGTTACTCCACGGGGCGAACCGGAAACACCATATATTTT.

This chain joins TRBV7-2 and TRBJ1-5, with D unclear. CDR3 length equals 14 residues. Trimming took 4 bases from V and 2 from J, leaving 9 bases between them. Germline-derived CDR1 and CDR2 are SGHTA and FQGNSA. The DNA of the CDR3 is TGTGCCAGCAGCTCGGACGGGGGCAATCAGCCCCAGCATTTT. This encodes CASSSDGGNQPQHF.

The J gene is TRBJ1-5, the V gene TRBV19; D is uncertain. This CDR3 has 14 residues. Germline lookup yields CDR1 LNHDA and CDR2 SQIVND (reference sequence). V was pared by 7 bases and J by 7 bases, with 17 bases between. The CDR3 spells CASNRPGDEQPQHF. The CDR3 DNA reads TGTGCCAGTAATAGGCCCGGGGATGAGCAGCCCCAGCATTTT. Based on the CDR3 plus reference TRBV19 and TRBJ1-5, the full variable domain is DGGITQSPKYLFRKEGQNVTLSCEQNLNHDAMYWYRQDPGQGLRLIYYSQIVNDFQKGDIAEGYSVSREKKESFPLTVTSAQKNPTAFYLCASNRPGDEQPQHFGDGTRLSIL.

This clone was counted once. The chain links TRBV7-3 to TRBJ1-1; D not certain. The ends were cut back, 4 bases at V and 3 bases at J, with 12 bases in the middle. Germline CDR1 reads SGHTA; CDR2 reads FQGTGA. This CDR3 is built from 14 residues. CDR3 region: CASSSQFKYTEAFF. DNA for the CDR3: TGTGCCAGCAGCTCTCAGTTTAAGTACACTGAAGCTTTCTTT.

This clone was counted a few times. The CDR3 nucleotides are TGTGCCAGCAGTTCGCCGGGGCCGGCAGGCAATCAGCCCCAGCATTTT. Its translation is CASSSPGPAGNQPQHF. The chain carries TRBV27 and TRBJ1-5, with D possibly TRBD1 on 5 matching bases. The CDR3 loop spans 16 amino acids. V was clipped by 4 bases and J by 2 bases, with 15 bases between them. Germline CDR1 and CDR2: MNHEY and SMNVEV (reference sequence).

The V gene is TRBV10-3, the J gene TRBJ1-2; D perhaps matches TRBD1 (6 bases). Trimming shortened V by 6 bases and J by 2 bases, and 10 bases separated the two germline ends. The germline gives CDR1 ENHRY, CDR2 SYGVKD. CDR3 length: 13 amino acids. The CDR3 is CAIRFGQNYGYTF. The CDR3 DNA reads as TGTGCCATCAGATTTGGACAGAACTATGGCTACACCTTC.

This clone was seen just once. This chain connects TRBV2 to TRBJ1-1; D is unresolved. Germline V lookup: CDR1 SNHLY, CDR2 FYNNEI. Deletions cut 7 bases from V and 11 bases from J, with 14 bases between. CDR3 size: 11 residues. CDR3 in DNA: TGTGCCAGCACCGCGGACCGTGGGGCTTTCTTT. Protein product: CASTADRGAFF.

The chain links TRBV9 to TRBJ1-2; a possible D gene is TRBD1 (5 bases). Trimming stripped 0 bases from V and 4 bases from J, with 13 bases between. This CDR3 region has 15 residues. CDR1 SGDLS and CDR2 YYNGEE come from the germline V gene. CDR3 sequence: CASSVGTGGRYGYTF. As DNA, the CDR3 is TGTGCCAGCAGCGTAGGCACAGGTGGCCGCTATGGCTACACCTTC.

This sequence joins TRBV27 and TRBJ1-5; D uncertain. This CDR3 is 12 amino acids long. Trimming removed 8 bases at V and 9 bases at J, with 14 bases between. CDR1 is MNHEY, CDR2 SMNVEV, per germline (reference sequence). The CDR3 nucleotides read TGTGCCAGCTCCGGTCCGGGGAGGCCCCAGCATTTT. Its translation is CASSGPGRPQHF.

This rearrangement joins TRBV9 to TRBJ2-7, with TRBD2 as a possible D gene (5 bases). The V and J ends lost 3 bases and 5 bases respectively, with 12 bases between them. Germline V lookup: CDR1 SGDLS, CDR2 YYNGEE. The CDR3 consists of 13 residues. CDR3 sequence (DNA): TGTGCCAGCAGCGAGGCCCCGGGAAACGAGCAGTACTTC. Protein sequence: CASSEAPGNEQYF.

The chain recombines TRBV2 with TRBJ2-5; unclear D gene. The germline gives CDR1 SNHLY, CDR2 FYNNEI. The CDR3 has 13 amino acids. Trimming took off 6 bases at V and 4 bases at J, with 12 bases between the two ends. The CDR3 nucleotides read TGTGCCAGCAGAGCCGACGGCCCAGAGACCCAGTACTTC. This codes for CASRADGPETQYF.

This clone was observed once. The DNA for the CDR3 is TGTGCCACGGGGGCAGGGGGCACCTACGAGCAGTACTTC. Its protein product is CATGAGGTYEQYF. This sequence joins TRBV10-3 and TRBJ2-7; 8 nucleotides match TRBD1. Germline values: CDR1 ENHRY, CDR2 SYGVKD. The CDR3 sequence is 13 residues long. The V and J ends lost 10 bases and 2 bases, in that order; junction bases with no gene match: 7.

This sequence joins TRBV5-1 and TRBJ1-6, with D unclear. From germline, CDR1 is SGHRS and CDR2 YFSETQ. This CDR3 is built from 15 residues. V lost 0 bases, J lost 7 bases, and 11 bases lay in between. CDR3 in amino acids: CASSLAPNTNSPLHF. CDR3 sequence (DNA): TGCGCCAGCAGCTTGGCTCCCAACACGAATTCACCCCTCCACTTT.

The rearrangement joins TRBV14 to TRBJ2-3; 7 nucleotides line up with TRBD2. The CDR3 covers 14 residues. The germline V gene encodes CDR1 SGHDN and CDR2 FVKESK. The V gene end was trimmed by 5 bases and the J gene end by 1 base; junction bases not matched to a gene: 3. CDR3 sequence: CASSVAGGTDTQYF. CDR3 DNA: TGTGCCAGCAGCGTAGCGGGTGGCACAGATACGCAGTATTTT.

This clone was detected only a few times. This rearrangement joins TRBV4-1 to TRBJ1-2; D possibly corresponds to TRBD1 (5 bases). The germline CDR1 and CDR2 sequences are MGHRA and YSYEKL. The CDR3 has 13 residues. V lost 8 bases and J 5 bases, leaving 15 bases between the germline ends. The chain's CDR3 is CASSQGVGYGYTF. CDR3 nucleotide sequence: TGCGCCAGCTCCCAAGGGGTGGGGTATGGCTACACCTTC.

The rearrangement links TRBV27 to TRBJ1-4; 7 positions agree with TRBD1. The length of the CDR3 is 16 residues. CDR1 is MNHEY, CDR2 SMNVEV, per germline (reference sequence). V shed 1 base and J 10 bases; nucleotides not matched to a gene: 12. The chain's CDR3 is CASSLYGDRESGKLFF. The DNA for the CDR3 is TGTGCCAGCAGTTTATACGGTGACAGGGAGTCCGGAAAACTGTTTTTT.

The chain has TRBV6-5 and TRBJ2-5, with 7 bases aligning to TRBD1. Per the germline V gene, CDR1 is MNHEY and CDR2 is SVGAGI. The length of the CDR3 is 13 residues. After removal of 7 bases from V and 5 bases from J, the junction contained 7 bases not matched to a gene. DNA of the CDR3: TGTGCCAGCAACGACAGGGTCGGGGAGACCCAGTACTTC. Its protein product is CASNDRVGETQYF.

V is TRBV28 and J is TRBJ1-1; 7 positions match TRBD1. The germline V gene encodes CDR1 MDHEN and CDR2 SYDVKM. After removal of 5 bases from V and 6 bases from J, the junction contained 9 bases not matched to a gene. This CDR3 has 14 residues. The CDR3 DNA is TGTGCCAGCAGTGACGAGGGGGCAATATCTGAAGCTTTCTTT. Translated: CASSDEGAISEAFF. The entire variable domain, with the rest obtained from reference TRBV28 and TRBJ1-1, is as follows: DVKVTQSSRYLVKRTGEKVFLECVQDMDHENMFWYRQDPGLGLRLIYFSYDVKMKEKGDIPEGYSVSREKKERFSLILESASTNQTSMYLCASSDEGAISEAFFGQGTRLTVV.

This rearrangement joins TRBV19 to TRBJ2-5; 9 bases match TRBD2. Germline V gene sequence: CDR1 LNHDA, CDR2 SQIVND (reference sequence). The CDR3 runs 15 residues. J was trimmed by 4 bases and V by 4 bases; bases with no gene match: 7. The CDR3 DNA reads as TGTGCCAGTAGTAGCGGGAGGGCCCTTGGAGAGACCCAGTACTTC. This codes for CASSSGRALGETQYF.

The chain recombines TRBV7-2 with TRBJ2-7; D is possibly TRBD2 (6 bases). Germline-derived CDR1 and CDR2 are SGHTA and FQGNSA. V was clipped by 3 bases and J by 3 bases, with 9 bases between them. This CDR3 contains 13 residues. The CDR3 DNA reads TGTGCCAGCAGCTTCCCTAGCGTCTACGAGCAGTACTTC. Protein sequence: CASSFPSVYEQYF.

As regards this clone: The sample contains more than one DNA sequence encoding this CDR3. V is TRBV5-1 and J is TRBJ2-5; D may be TRBD1 (6 bases). This CDR3 is built from 13 residues. Germline V gene lookup returns CDR1 SGHRS and CDR2 YFSETQ. V lost 1 base and J lost 5, with 9 bases in between. CDR3 sequence (DNA): TGCGCCAGCAGCTTGACAGGGCCCGAGACCCAGTACTTC. Amino acids: CASSLTGPETQYF.

V is TRBV18 and J is TRBJ1-1; D ambiguous. The CDR3 covers 14 residues. Trimming pared 8 bases from V and 2 bases from J, leaving 15 bases between. CDR1 and CDR2 from the germline V gene are KGHSH and LQKENI. CDR3 in amino acids: CASVRTGKNTEAFF. Here the CDR3 DNA reads TGTGCCAGCGTCCGTACGGGCAAAAACACTGAAGCTTTCTTT. The entire variable domain, with the rest obtained from reference TRBV18 and TRBJ1-1, is as follows: NAGVMQNPRHLVRRRGQEARLRCSPMKGHSHVYWYRQLPEEGLKFMVYLQKENIIDESGMPKERFSAEFPKEGPSILRIQQVVRGDSAAYFCASVRTGKNTEAFFGQGTRLTVV.

The chain joins TRBV2 to TRBJ2-7; D perhaps matches TRBD1 (5 bases). Germline lookup yields CDR1 SNHLY and CDR2 FYNNEI. The CDR3 spans 14 residues. Trimming pared 0 bases from V and 2 bases from J, leaving 8 bases between. The CDR3, as DNA: TGTGCCAGCAGTGAAGCCAGGGCGACCTACGAGCAGTACTTC. Its protein product is CASSEARATYEQYF.